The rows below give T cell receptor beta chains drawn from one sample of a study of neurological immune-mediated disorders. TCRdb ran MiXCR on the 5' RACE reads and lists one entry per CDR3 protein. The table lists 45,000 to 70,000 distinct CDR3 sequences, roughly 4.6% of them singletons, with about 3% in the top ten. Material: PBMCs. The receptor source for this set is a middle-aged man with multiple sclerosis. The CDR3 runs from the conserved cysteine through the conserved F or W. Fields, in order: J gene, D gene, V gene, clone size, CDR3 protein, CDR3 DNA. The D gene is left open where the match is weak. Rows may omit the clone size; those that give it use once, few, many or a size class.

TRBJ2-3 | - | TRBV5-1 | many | CASSLGAGTDTQYF | TGCGCCAGCAGCTTGGGGGCTGGCACAGATACGCAGTATTTT
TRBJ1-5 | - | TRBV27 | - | CASSLSSAYPGGNQPQHF | TGTGCCAGCAGTTTATCTTCAGCGTACCCGGGTGGCAATCAGCCCCAGCATTTT
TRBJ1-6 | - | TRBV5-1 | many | CASSLGTANSPLHF | TGCGCCAGCAGCTTGGGGACAGCGAATTCACCCCTCCACTTT
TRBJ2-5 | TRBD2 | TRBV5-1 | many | CASSIIAGGETQYF | TGCGCCAGCAGCATAATAGCGGGAGGGGAGACCCAGTACTTC
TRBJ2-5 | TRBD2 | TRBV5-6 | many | CASSLPPAGGRETQYF | TGTGCCAGCAGCTTACCCCCAGCGGGAGGTCGGGAGACCCAGTACTTC
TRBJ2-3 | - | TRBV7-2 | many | CASTVQTGTSTDTQYF | TGTGCCAGCACCGTACAGACAGGGACTAGCACAGATACGCAGTATTTT
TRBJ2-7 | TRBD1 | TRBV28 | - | CASSDRQGTYEQYF | TGTGCCAGCAGTGACCGACAGGGGACCTACGAGCAGTACTTC
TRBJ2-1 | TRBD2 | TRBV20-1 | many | CSAPGRGSSYNEQFF | TGCAGTGCCCCTGGGCGGGGGAGCTCCTACAATGAGCAGTTCTTC
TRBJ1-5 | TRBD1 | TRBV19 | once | CASSTQGAGQPQHF | TGTGCCAGTAGTACCCAGGGGGCAGGACAGCCCCAGCATTTT
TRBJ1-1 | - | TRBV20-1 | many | CSYRLNTEAFF | TGCAGTTACAGGCTTAACACTGAAGCTTTCTTT
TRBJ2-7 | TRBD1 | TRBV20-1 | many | CSARKGTGYDEQYF | TGCAGTGCTAGGAAAGGGACAGGGTACGACGAGCAGTACTTC
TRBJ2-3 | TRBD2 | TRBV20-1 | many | CSELGGRGSTDTQYF | TGCAGTGAACTTGGCGGGAGGGGGAGCACAGATACGCAGTATTTT
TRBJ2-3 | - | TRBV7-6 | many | CASSSGLSTDTQYF | TGTGCCAGCAGCTCGGGACTGAGCACAGATACGCAGTATTTT
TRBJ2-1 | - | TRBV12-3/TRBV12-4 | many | CASSLEWDNEQFF | TGTGCCAGCAGCCTAGAGTGGGACAATGAGCAGTTCTTC
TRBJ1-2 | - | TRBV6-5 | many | CASSYDRLGDYGYTF | TGTGCCAGCAGTTACGACAGGTTGGGGGACTATGGCTACACCTTC
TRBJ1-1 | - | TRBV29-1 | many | CSVGPGGTEAFF | TGCAGCGTGGGCCCGGGGGGCACTGAAGCTTTCTTT
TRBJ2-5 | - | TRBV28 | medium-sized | CASSLEETQYF | TGTGCCAGCAGTCTTGAAGAGACCCAGTACTTC
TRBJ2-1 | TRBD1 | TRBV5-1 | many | CASSPLDRGPGEQFF | TGCGCCAGCAGCCCACTTGACAGGGGCCCCGGTGAGCAGTTCTTC
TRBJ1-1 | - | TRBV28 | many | CASSRTPDGAFF | TGTGCCAGCAGCCGGACCCCTGACGGTGCTTTCTTT
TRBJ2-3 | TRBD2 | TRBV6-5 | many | CASSRGTSGRFGTDTQYF | TGTGCCAGCAGCCGCGGGACTAGCGGGAGATTCGGCACAGATACGCAGTATTTT
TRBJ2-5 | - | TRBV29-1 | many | CSVGSRVGETQYF | TGCAGCGTTGGTAGTAGAGTCGGGGAGACCCAGTACTTC
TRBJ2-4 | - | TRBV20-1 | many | CSASGDGDQYF | TGCAGTGCTAGCGGTGATGGGGATCAGTACTTC
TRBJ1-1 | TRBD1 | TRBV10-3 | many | CAISQGADEAFF | TGTGCCATCAGTCAGGGGGCGGATGAAGCTTTCTTT
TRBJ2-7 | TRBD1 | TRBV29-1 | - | CSVGTEKTYEQYF | TGCAGCGTAGGGACAGAGAAGACCTACGAGCAGTACTTC
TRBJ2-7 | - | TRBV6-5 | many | CASSYYRDKVYEQYF | TGTGCCAGCAGTTACTACCGGGACAAGGTCTACGAGCAGTACTTC
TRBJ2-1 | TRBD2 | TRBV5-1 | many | CASSSTSGNYNEQFF | TGCGCCAGCAGCTCGACTAGCGGGAACTACAATGAGCAGTTCTTC
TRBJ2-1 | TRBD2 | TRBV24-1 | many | CATSESARTSYYNEQFF | TGTGCCACCAGTGAGTCCGCCCGGACTAGCTATTACAATGAGCAGTTCTTC
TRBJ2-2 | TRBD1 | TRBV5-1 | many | CASSFGTAKGELFF | TGCGCCAGCAGCTTTGGGACAGCAAAGGGGGAGCTGTTTTTT
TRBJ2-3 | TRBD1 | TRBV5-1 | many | CASSITRQGAGDTQYF | TGCGCCAGCAGCATTACCCGACAGGGGGCCGGAGATACGCAGTATTTT
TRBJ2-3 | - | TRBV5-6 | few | CASSLYGGSHDTQYF | TGTGCCAGCAGCTTGTATGGGGGCTCCCACGATACGCAGTATTTT
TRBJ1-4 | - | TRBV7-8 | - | CASSVGSGGEKLFF | TGTGCCAGCAGCGTGGGTTCAGGAGGCGAAAAACTGTTTTTT
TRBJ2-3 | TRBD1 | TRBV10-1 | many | CASSEAGGADTQYF | TGCGCCAGCAGTGAAGCAGGGGGCGCGGATACGCAGTATTTT
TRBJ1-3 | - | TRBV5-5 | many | CASRPDGGNTIYF | TGTGCCAGCAGACCCGACGGAGGAAACACCATATATTTT
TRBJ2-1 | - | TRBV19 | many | CASSITGYSYNEQFF | TGTGCCAGTAGTATCACAGGGTACTCCTACAATGAGCAGTTCTTC
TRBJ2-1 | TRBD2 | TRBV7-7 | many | CASSGDLYNEQFF | TGTGCTAGCAGCGGGGACCTATACAATGAGCAGTTCTTC
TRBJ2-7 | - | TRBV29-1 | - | CVGPNGAYEQYF | TGCGTCGGGCCCAACGGAGCCTACGAGCAGTACTTC
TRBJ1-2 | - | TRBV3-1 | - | CASSPNDNYGYTF | TGTGCCAGCAGCCCCAACGATAACTATGGCTACACCTTC
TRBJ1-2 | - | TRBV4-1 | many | CASSHFGGGYTF | TGCGCCAGCAGCCATTTCGGCGGTGGCTACACCTTC
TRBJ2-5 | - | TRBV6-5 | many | CASSYLRGRGGETQYF | TGTGCCAGCAGTTACCTTCGGGGGAGAGGAGGAGAGACCCAGTACTTC
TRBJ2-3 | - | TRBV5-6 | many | CASSSAGRGTDTQYF | TGTGCCAGCAGCTCCGCGGGGCGTGGGACAGATACGCAGTATTTT
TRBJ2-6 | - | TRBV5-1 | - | CASSRGLTLSSASGANVLTF | TGCGCCAGCAGCAGAGGACTAACCCTATCCTCGGCGAGTGGGGCCAACGTCCTGACTTTC
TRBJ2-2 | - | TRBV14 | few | CASSQEGPTGELFF | TGTGCCAGCAGCCAAGAGGGGCCCACCGGGGAGCTGTTTTTT
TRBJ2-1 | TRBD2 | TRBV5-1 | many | CASSLSPAGGHNEQFF | TGCGCCAGCAGCTTGTCTCCAGCGGGAGGGCACAATGAGCAGTTCTTC
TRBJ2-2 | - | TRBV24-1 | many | CATRERGDGSGELFF | TGTGCCACCAGAGAAAGGGGCGACGGTTCCGGGGAGCTGTTTTTT
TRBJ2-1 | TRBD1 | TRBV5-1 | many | CASSLVGQGYNEQFF | TGCGCCAGCAGCTTGGTGGGACAGGGTTACAATGAGCAGTTCTTC
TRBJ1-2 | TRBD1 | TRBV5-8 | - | CASRNDREWSYTF | TGTGCCAGCAGAAATGACAGGGAATGGAGCTACACCTTC
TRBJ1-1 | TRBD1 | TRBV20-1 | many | CSARANRGKDTEAFF | TGCAGTGCTAGGGCTAACAGGGGGAAGGACACTGAAGCTTTCTTT
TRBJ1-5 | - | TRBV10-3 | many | CAISESAPESNQPQHF | TGTGCCATCAGTGAGTCAGCACCGGAGAGCAATCAGCCCCAGCATTTT
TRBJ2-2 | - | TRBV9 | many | CASQTGGKTGELFF | TGTGCCAGCCAGACTGGGGGCAAGACCGGGGAGCTGTTTTTT
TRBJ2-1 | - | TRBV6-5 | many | CASSYGPGEINEQFF | TGTGCCAGCAGTTACGGTCCAGGGGAGATCAATGAGCAGTTCTTC
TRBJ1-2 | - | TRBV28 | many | CASSLRLQDYGYTF | TGTGCCAGCAGTTTACGGCTTCAGGACTATGGCTACACCTTC
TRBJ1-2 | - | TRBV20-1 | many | CSARDQERLPYGYTF | TGCAGTGCTAGAGATCAGGAACGGCTTCCCTATGGCTACACCTTC
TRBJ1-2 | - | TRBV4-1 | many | CASSQPDTYYGYTF | TGCGCCAGCAGCCAACCGGATACTTACTATGGCTACACCTTC
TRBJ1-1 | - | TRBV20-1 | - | CSAGRGGSWVTEAFF | TGCAGTGCTGGCCGGGGCGGCAGTTGGGTCACTGAAGCTTTCTTT
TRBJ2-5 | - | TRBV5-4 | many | CASSEMTGGETQYF | TGTGCCAGCAGCGAAATGACAGGAGGGGAGACCCAGTACTTC
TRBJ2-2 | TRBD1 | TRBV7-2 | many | CASSTGTGAGELFF | TGTGCCAGCAGCACCGGGACAGGGGCCGGGGAGCTGTTTTTT
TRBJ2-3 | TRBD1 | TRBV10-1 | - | CASSELATGQVTDTQYF | TGCGCCAGCAGTGAGTTGGCGACTGGACAGGTCACAGATACGCAGTATTTT
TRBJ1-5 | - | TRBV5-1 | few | CASSFGGPLQPQHF | TGCGCCAGCAGCTTCGGGGGGCCATTGCAGCCCCAGCATTTT
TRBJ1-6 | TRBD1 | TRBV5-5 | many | CASSQDRGRNSPLHF | TGTGCCAGCAGCCAGGACAGGGGGAGAAATTCACCCCTCCACTTT